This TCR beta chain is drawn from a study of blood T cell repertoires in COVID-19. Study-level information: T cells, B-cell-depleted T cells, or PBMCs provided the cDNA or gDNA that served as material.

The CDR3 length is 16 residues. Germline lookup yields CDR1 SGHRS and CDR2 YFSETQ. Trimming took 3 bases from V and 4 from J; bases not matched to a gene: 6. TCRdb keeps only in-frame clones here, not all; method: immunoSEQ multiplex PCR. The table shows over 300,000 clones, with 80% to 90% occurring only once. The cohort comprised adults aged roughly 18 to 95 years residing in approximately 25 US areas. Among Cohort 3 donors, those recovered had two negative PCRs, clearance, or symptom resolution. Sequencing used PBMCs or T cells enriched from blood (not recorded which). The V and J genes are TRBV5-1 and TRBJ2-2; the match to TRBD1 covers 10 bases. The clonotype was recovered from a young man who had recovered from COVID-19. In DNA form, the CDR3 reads TGCGCCAGCAGCTACTCCGGGACAGGGGTCACCGGGGAGCTGTTTTTT. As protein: CASSYSGTGVTGELFF.